Below are 31 T cell receptor beta chains sequenced from a single sample in a study of T cell responses to AZD1222 COVID-19 vaccine. Measured with immunoSEQ multiplex PCR; TCRdb has only the in-frame clones, and not every one. The sample lists 130,000 or so clones; 90% to 95% were seen once. The source was peripheral blood, collected on day 0 of AZD1222 vaccination. Receptor source: an adult in good health.

CDR3 nucleotides: TGTGCCAGTATGCTTGGACAGCGGGGTTATAATTCACCCCTCCACTTT. It specifies CASMLGQRGYNSPLHF. The gene calls are TRBV19 and TRBJ1-6, with a tentative D call TRBD1 (6 bases). Per germline, CDR1 LNHDA and CDR2 SQIVND (reference sequence). V lost 7 bases and J lost 4, with 17 bases in between. The CDR3 has 16 amino acids. Variable domain in full (rest from reference TRBV19 and TRBJ1-6): DGGITQSPKYLFRKEGQNVTLSCEQNLNHDAMYWYRQDPGQGLRLIYYSQIVNDFQKGDIAEGYSVSREKKESFPLTVTSAQKNPTAFYLCASMLGQRGYNSPLHFGNGTRLTVT.

The chain links TRBV4-1 to TRBJ2-7; D is unresolved. Trimming shortened V by 0 bases and J by 2 bases, and 11 bases separated the two germline ends. The CDR3 totals 15 residues. CDR1 and CDR2 from the germline V gene are MGHRA and YSYEKL. CDR3 DNA: TGCGCCAGCAGCCAAGAATCGGGCAGGACCTACGAGCAGTACTTC. Its protein product is CASSQESGRTYEQYF.

This rearrangement joins TRBV12-3 or TRBV12-4 to TRBJ1-2; 7 bases line up with TRBD1. This CDR3 has 13 amino acids. The V and J ends lost 5 bases and 5 bases, in that order; junction bases with no gene match: 5. CDR3 nucleotide sequence: TGTGCCAGCAGTGACAGGGCCCTATATGGCTACACCTTC. This sequence encodes CASSDRALYGYTF.

The chain joins TRBV28 to TRBJ1-2, with D perhaps TRBD1 (5 bases). Germline V gene sequence: CDR1 MDHEN, CDR2 SYDVKM. The CDR3 has 12 residues. Trimming removed 11 bases at V and 2 bases at J, with 12 bases between. CDR3 nucleotides: TGTGCCGCGGGGCGGGTCAACTATGGCTACACCTTC. Translating it yields CAAGRVNYGYTF.

This chain joins TRBV3-1 (or the pseudogene TRBV3-2) and TRBJ1-6, with D hard to call. Trimming left V 0 bases short and J 5 bases short, with 11 bases between. Germline-derived CDR1 and CDR2 are LGHDT and YNNKEL (reference sequence). This CDR3 has 16 amino acids. CDR3 region: CASSQEEPANNSPLHF. CDR3 nucleotides: TGTGCCAGCAGCCAAGAGGAACCAGCGAATAATTCACCCCTCCACTTT.

The chain recombines TRBV7-9 with TRBJ1-1, with D maybe TRBD1 (6 bases). The V and J ends lost 4 bases and 5 bases respectively, with 20 bases between them. CDR3 size: 16 residues. CDR1 is SEHNR and CDR2 is FQNEAQ in the germline V gene (reference sequence). The CDR3, as DNA: TGTGCCAGCAGCTCGCCTAAAACCAGGGGAAAGACTGAAGCTTTCTTT. Its protein product is CASSSPKTRGKTEAFF.

The V call is TRBV18, the J call TRBJ2-5; D is perhaps TRBD1 (5 bases). The length of the CDR3 is 13 residues. Trimming pared 4 bases from V and 2 bases from J, leaving 8 bases between. From germline, CDR1 is KGHSH and CDR2 LQKENI. In DNA form, the CDR3 reads TGTGCCAGCTCACGACAGAAACAAGAGACCCAGTACTTC. It specifies CASSRQKQETQYF.

For this clone: Distinct nucleotide sequences in the sample also encode this CDR3. V is TRBV28 and J is TRBJ1-2; D uncertain. V was shortened by 5 bases and J by 5 bases, with 6 bases between the two germline ends. The length of the CDR3 is 11 residues. Germline assignment: CDR1 MDHEN and CDR2 SYDVKM. The CDR3 DNA follows: TGTGCCAGCAGTCCGAGTTATGGCTACACCTTC. It codes for CASSPSYGYTF.

This chain links TRBV5-1 with TRBJ2-7; D is possibly TRBD1 (6 bases). This CDR3 spans 12 amino acids. Trimming pared 2 bases from V and 4 bases from J, leaving 7 bases between. The germline gives CDR1 SGHRS, CDR2 YFSETQ. The CDR3 DNA reads as TGCGCCAGCAGCTTAGACAGGTACGAGCAGTACTTC. Amino acid sequence: CASSLDRYEQYF.

CDR3 sequence: CASSQDLQAQPQHF. CDR3 in DNA: TGTGCCAGCAGCCAAGATCTGCAGGCACAGCCCCAGCATTTT. J is TRBJ1-5 and V is TRBV4-2; no clear D. This CDR3 is 14 amino acids long. Germline lookup yields CDR1 LGHNA and CDR2 YNFKEQ. V dropped 0 bases and J dropped 7 bases, with 10 bases sitting between them.

This clone was seen only once. The genes are TRBV28 and TRBJ1-2; a possible D gene is TRBD1 (5 bases). Germline V gene lookup returns CDR1 MDHEN and CDR2 SYDVKM. The CDR3 sequence is 14 residues long. The V gene lost 11 bases and the J gene lost 2 bases, with 18 bases spanning the gap. CDR3 nucleotide sequence: TGTGCCGTCCATGGGGGGGGTCGAAACTATGGCTACACCTTC. As protein: CAVHGGGRNYGYTF.

The rearrangement links TRBV5-1 to TRBJ2-3; 12 positions match TRBD2. This CDR3 is built from 17 residues. The germline V gene has CDR1 SGHRS and CDR2 YFSETQ. The V gene end was trimmed by 0 bases and the J gene end by 5 bases; junction bases not matched to a gene: 7. CDR3 nucleotides: TGCGCCAGCAGCTTGGCTTCTAGCGGGAGGGCCATAGATACGCAGTATTTT. Its translation is CASSLASSGRAIDTQYF.

The gene calls are TRBV25-1 and TRBJ1-1, with unresolved D. From germline, CDR1 is MGHDK and CDR2 SYGVNS. CDR3 size: 12 residues. V lost 5 bases to trimming and J lost 7 bases, with 11 bases between them. The CDR3 DNA reads as TGTGCCAGCAGTAAGGTTACTGATGAAGCTTTCTTT. It encodes CASSKVTDEAFF.

The table lists this clone with a count of one. The chain is built from TRBV14 and TRBJ2-3, with D uncertain. Trimming shortened V by 2 bases and J by 4 bases, and 13 bases separated the two germline ends. Germline V gene sequence: CDR1 SGHDN, CDR2 FVKESK. The CDR3 covers 15 residues. This CDR3 reads CASSQNLGSSDTQYF. The CDR3, as DNA: TGTGCCAGCAGCCAAAATCTAGGATCGTCAGATACGCAGTATTTT.

The J gene is TRBJ2-5, the V gene TRBV5-5; 7 nucleotides line up with TRBD1. Germline V gives CDR1 SGHKS, CDR2 YYEKEE (reference sequence). The trim removed 4 bases at V and 5 bases at J, leaving 8 bases unmatched. This CDR3 is built from 14 residues. In DNA, the CDR3 is TGTGCCAGCAGCAACCCGACAGGGCCCGAGACCCAGTACTTC. Translated, it gives CASSNPTGPETQYF.

The chain links TRBV28 to TRBJ2-7; a weak D match, TRBD1 (6 bases). The germline V and J ends were trimmed by 0 bases and 2 bases, with 8 bases remaining between them. The CDR3 runs to 14 residues. Germline-derived CDR1 and CDR2 are MDHEN and SYDVKM. This CDR3 is CASSLWTGTYEQYF. CDR3 DNA: TGTGCCAGCAGTTTATGGACAGGAACCTACGAGCAGTACTTC.

J is TRBJ1-1 and V is TRBV9; D remains ambiguous. The germline V and J ends were trimmed by 0 bases and 3 bases, with 6 bases remaining between them. CDR1 and CDR2 (germline): SGDLS, YYNGEE. This CDR3 spans 13 amino acids. The CDR3 coding sequence is TGTGCCAGCAGCGTAGCTGCAGACACTGAAGCTTTCTTT. Translated, it gives CASSVAADTEAFF.

The chain is built from TRBV5-1 and TRBJ1-1; 7 bases fit TRBD1. CDR3 length: 14 amino acids. CDR1 and CDR2 from the germline V gene are SGHRS and YFSETQ. With V trimmed by 0 bases and J by 3 bases, 2 bases remained unmatched. CDR3 residues: CASSLGDRDTEAFF. The CDR3 DNA sequence: TGCGCCAGCAGCTTGGGCGACAGGGACACTGAAGCTTTCTTT.

This chain links TRBV7-2 with TRBJ2-3; 12 bases align to TRBD2. Germline V CDR1 and CDR2: SGHTA, FQGNSA. The CDR3 covers 16 residues. The ends lost 4 bases at V and 1 base at J; junction bases unmatched: 3. CDR3 residues: CASSSPSGRGTDTQYF. The CDR3, as DNA: TGTGCCAGCAGCTCGCCTAGCGGGAGGGGCACAGATACGCAGTATTTT.

The V and J genes are TRBV6-2 or TRBV6-3 and TRBJ1-1; D is ambiguous. This CDR3 contains 11 residues. Germline CDR1 is MNHEY and CDR2 is SVGEGT. Trimming stripped 5 bases from V and 5 bases from J, with 6 bases between. The CDR3 here is CASSGRTEAFF. CDR3 DNA sequence: TGTGCCAGCAGTGGGAGGACTGAAGCTTTCTTT.

The V and J genes are TRBV7-8 and TRBJ2-5, with D uncertain. The CDR3 is 14 amino acids. Trimming stripped 5 bases from V and 1 base from J, with 11 bases between. The germline V gene encodes CDR1 SGHVS and CDR2 FQNEAQ. This CDR3 is CASSTEDVQETQYF. CDR3 coding DNA: TGTGCCAGCAGCACCGAGGACGTCCAAGAGACCCAGTACTTC.

This chain links TRBV19 with TRBJ2-5; no definite D call. Trimming cost V 5 bases and J 1 base, with 8 bases left between them. CDR1 is LNHDA, CDR2 SQIVND, per germline (reference sequence). CDR3 length: 13 amino acids. The CDR3 DNA is TGTGCCAGTAGTCGAGTGGTCCAAGAGACCCAGTACTTC. Translation gives CASSRVVQETQYF.

The chain recombines TRBV28 with TRBJ2-7, with 8 bases identical to TRBD2. After removal of 6 bases from V and 7 bases from J, the junction contained 8 bases not matched to a gene. The CDR3 contains 13 residues. From germline, CDR1 is MDHEN and CDR2 SYDVKM. This CDR3 is CASSLGRADEQYF. CDR3 in DNA: TGTGCCAGCAGCCTCGGGAGGGCCGATGAGCAGTACTTC. Filled out from reference TRBV28 and TRBJ2-7, the complete variable domain reads DVKVTQSSRYLVKRTGEKVFLECVQDMDHENMFWYRQDPGLGLRLIYFSYDVKMKEKGDIPEGYSVSREKKERFSLILESASTNQTSMYLCASSLGRADEQYFGPGTRLTVT.

The chain links TRBV9 to TRBJ1-4, with a tentative D call TRBD1 (5 bases). Germline loops: CDR1 SGDLS, CDR2 YYNGEE. The CDR3 consists of 18 residues. V was pared by 0 bases and J by 0 bases, with 15 bases between. In nucleotides, the CDR3 is TGTGCCAGCAGCGTAGCCGTAGGGACCCCATCAACTAATGAAAAACTGTTTTTT. Amino acids: CASSVAVGTPSTNEKLFF.

The chain joins TRBV10-2 to TRBJ1-5, with 7 bases that match TRBD1. The CDR3 consists of 14 residues. After removal of 2 bases from V and 5 bases from J, the junction contained 3 bases not matched to a gene. Germline-derived CDR1 and CDR2 are WSHSY and SAAADI. In DNA, the CDR3 is TGCGCCAGCAGTGAGGGCAGGGGGGATCAGCCCCAGCATTTT. Amino acids: CASSEGRGDQPQHF.

CDR3 residues: CASSYRGNEKLFF. As DNA, the CDR3 is TGTGCCAGCAGTTACAGGGGTAATGAAAAACTGTTTTTT. The chain combines TRBV6-5 with TRBJ1-4; tentatively, D is TRBD1 (5 bases). Trimming removed 2 bases at V and 4 bases at J, with 5 bases between. This CDR3 is 13 amino acids long. Per the germline V gene, CDR1 is MNHEY and CDR2 is SVGAGI.

The V call is TRBV7-2, the J call TRBJ1-3, with 8 bases matching TRBD1. The CDR3 contains 15 residues. CDR1 and CDR2 (germline): SGHTA, FQGNSA. After removal of 1 base from V and 8 bases from J, the junction contained 7 bases not matched to a gene. In nucleotides, the CDR3 is TGTGCCAGCAGCTTAGTTTTGGACAGGGTTTACACCATATATTTT. Its translation is CASSLVLDRVYTIYF.

This clone was detected once. J is TRBJ1-6 and V is TRBV13, with D perhaps TRBD1 (5 bases). The CDR3 runs to 14 residues. Trimming left V 2 bases short and J 7 bases short, with 9 bases between. Germline V lookup: CDR1 PRHDT, CDR2 FYEKMQ (reference sequence). The CDR3 DNA reads TGTGCCAGCAGCTTATGGGGGAACAATTCACCCCTCCACTTT. Its translation: CASSLWGNNSPLHF.

The sample holds one count of this clone. The gene calls are TRBV7-2 and TRBJ1-4; D remains unclear. The CDR3 has 13 residues. V was pared by 2 bases and J by 8 bases, with 9 bases between. Germline CDR1 is SGHTA and CDR2 is FQGNSA. As DNA, the CDR3 is TGTGCCAGCAGCTTATCTTATGGGGAAAAACTGTTTTTT. Protein product: CASSLSYGEKLFF. The whole variable domain, filled in from reference TRBV7-2 and TRBJ1-4, reads GAGVSQSPSNKVTEKGKDVELRCDPISGHTALYWYRQSLGQGLEFLIYFQGNSAPDKSGLPSDRFSAERTGGSVSTLTIQRTQQEDSAVYLCASSLSYGEKLFFGSGTQLSVL.

This rearrangement joins TRBV28 to TRBJ1-3, with TRBD1 matching 7 bases. The CDR3 is 15 amino acids. The trim removed 4 bases at V and 7 bases at J, leaving 10 bases unmatched. Germline values: CDR1 MDHEN, CDR2 SYDVKM. The CDR3 here is CASSSIDRAWNTIYF. The CDR3, as DNA: TGTGCCAGCAGTTCCATCGACAGGGCTTGGAACACCATATATTTT.

This chain connects TRBV11-3 to TRBJ1-1; D is unresolved. The CDR3 length is 13 residues. Between the trimmed V and J ends, which lost 3 bases and 7 bases, there was a span of 12 bases. Germline values: CDR1 SGHNT, CDR2 YENEEA. Here the CDR3 reads CASSLDPGSEAFF. CDR3 coding DNA: TGTGCCAGCAGCTTGGACCCTGGCAGTGAAGCTTTCTTT.